This T cell receptor (beta chain) was identified in a study of blood T cell repertoires in COVID-19. Germline V lookup: CDR1 SGHTA, CDR2 FQGNSA. CDR3 length: 15 residues. The ends lost 5 bases at V and 3 bases at J; junction bases unmatched: 3. In the original workflow: The assay estimated nucleated cells by amplifying reference gene primers. Generated by immunoSEQ multiplex PCR, the TCRdb table keeps only in-frame clones and is missing some. From that table come the V and J calls and clone size; the DNA was used to work out D and trimming. The data show about 120,000 clones, around 89% seen once. This receptor was identified in a man aged 70-80 years with active or convalescent COVID-19. Sample: peripheral blood. The chain is built from TRBV7-2 and TRBJ1-3; 11 nucleotides agree with TRBD1. The CDR3 is CASSVGTGGGNTIYF. The DNA of the CDR3 is TGTGCCAGCAGCGTTGGGACAGGGGGTGGAAACACCATATATTTT.